The T cell receptor (beta chain) described here comes from a study of blood T cells in healthy people across ages. Overall study: About one barcoded beta molecule per two T cells was the capture yield of template switching.

General study results and limits: Observed TCR beta diversity per million T cells went down as age went up. This fall followed a roughly linear course with age. A greater number of naive CD4+ cells and higher diversity distinguished long-lived donors from aged donors.

This clonotype was counted a few times. Its matching antigen is unknown. Next came a second PCR, run for roughly 6 to 11 cycles, which used a sample-barcoded 5' primer along with a J-beta primer mix. The template-switch adaptor, which had 12 random nucleotides, put a tag on each cDNA molecule. TCRdb re-derived calls from the 5' RACE reads in MiXCR, one entry per CDR3 protein. The sample records roughly 800,000 distinct CDR3 sequences, 30% to 45% being singletons. This receptor was taken from a man aged 18-30 years in good health. Input material: blood.

The CDR3 sequence is CSARGGVAQYF. Here the CDR3 DNA reads TGCAGTGCTCGAGGAGGCGTCGCGCAGTATTTT. The chain joins TRBV20-1 to TRBJ2-3; a weak D match, TRBD2 (5 bases). Trimming pared 5 bases from V and 10 bases from J, leaving 13 bases between. Germline assignment: CDR1 DFQATT and CDR2 SNEGSKA (reference sequence). This CDR3 comprises 11 residues.